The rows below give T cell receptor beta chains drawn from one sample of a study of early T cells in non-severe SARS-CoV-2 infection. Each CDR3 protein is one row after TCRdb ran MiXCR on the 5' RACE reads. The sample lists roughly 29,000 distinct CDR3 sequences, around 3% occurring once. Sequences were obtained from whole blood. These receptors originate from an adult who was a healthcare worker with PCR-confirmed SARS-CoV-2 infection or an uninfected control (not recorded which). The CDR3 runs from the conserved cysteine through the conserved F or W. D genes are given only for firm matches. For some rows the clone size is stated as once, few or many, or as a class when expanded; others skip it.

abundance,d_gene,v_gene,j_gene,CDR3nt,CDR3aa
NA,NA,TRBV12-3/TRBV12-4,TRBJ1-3,TGTGCCAGCAGTTTAAAGGCTGGAAACACCATATATTTT,CASSLKAGNTIYF
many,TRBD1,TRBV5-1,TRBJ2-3,TGCGCCAGCAGCCTAGAAGGGGACAGGGTTACTACAGATACGCAGTATTTT,CASSLEGDRVTTDTQYF
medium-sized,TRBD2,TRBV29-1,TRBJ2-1,TGCAGCGTTGCTGGCGCGGGACTAGCGGGAAATGAGCAGTTCTTC,CSVAGAGLAGNEQFF
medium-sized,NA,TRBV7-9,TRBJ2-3,TGTGCCAGCAGCTTAGAAATCCGATCAGATACGCAGTATTTT,CASSLEIRSDTQYF
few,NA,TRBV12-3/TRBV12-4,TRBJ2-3,TGTGCCAGCAGTCGTAATGGCGGGGGCGGAAATACGCAGTATTTT,CASSRNGGGGNTQYF
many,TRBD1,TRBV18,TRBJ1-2,TGTGCCAGCTCACCGCGGCAGGGGGCTACCCCTAGCTATGGCTACACCTTC,CASSPRQGATPSYGYTF
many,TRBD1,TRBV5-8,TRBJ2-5,TGTGCCAGCAGCTTGGGATTCGGACAGGGAATGCCCCCGAGAGAGACCCAGTACTTC,CASSLGFGQGMPPRETQYF
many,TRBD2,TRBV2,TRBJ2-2,TGTGCCAGCAAGGCTAGCGGGACCGGGGAGCTGTTTTTT,CASKASGTGELFF
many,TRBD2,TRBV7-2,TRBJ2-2,TGTGCCAGCAGCACTTACGGGGGGGCCGAGACCGGGGAGCTGTTTTTT,CASSTYGGAETGELFF
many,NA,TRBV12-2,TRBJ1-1,TGTGCAAGTCGCTTATCTGGGGCGGTCCTTGCAAAGCGGGGAGCTTTCTTT,CASRLSGAVLAKRGAFF
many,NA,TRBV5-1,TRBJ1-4,TGCGCCAGCGCACAACAGGCAACTAATGAAAAACTGTTTTTT,CASAQQATNEKLFF
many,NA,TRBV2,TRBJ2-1,TGTGCCAGCAGACTAAGCCATGAGCAGTTCTTC,CASRLSHEQFF
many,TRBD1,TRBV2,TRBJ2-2,TGTGCCAGCAAGCTGACGTCGACGGGACAGGGGGGCACCGGGGAGCTGTTTTTT,CASKLTSTGQGGTGELFF
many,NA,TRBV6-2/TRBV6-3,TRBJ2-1,TGTGCCAGCAGTTACTCGATAAGGGTTTCATCCAACAATGAGCAGTTCTTC,CASSYSIRVSSNNEQFF
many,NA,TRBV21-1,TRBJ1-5,TGTGCAGATTACGAGGGGGCTGGACAGCCCCAGCATTTT,CADYEGAGQPQHF
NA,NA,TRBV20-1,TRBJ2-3,TGCAGTGCTAGAGTCCCCCAGGCCACAGATACGCAGTATTTT,CSARVPQATDTQYF
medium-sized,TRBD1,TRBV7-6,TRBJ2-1,TGTGCCAGCAGCTTAGGAGGGGGCTTCTCCTACAATGAGCAGTTCTTC,CASSLGGGFSYNEQFF
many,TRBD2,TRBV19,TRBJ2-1,TGTGCCAGTTCTCCTAGCGGGGGGGGCCACAATGAGCAGTTCTTC,CASSPSGGGHNEQFF
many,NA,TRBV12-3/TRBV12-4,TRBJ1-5,TGTGCCAGCAGTTTATTACGGGAGGGGCCCCAGCATTTT,CASSLLREGPQHF
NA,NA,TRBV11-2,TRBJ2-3,TGTGCCAGCAGCTCCCGGGCTCACACAGATACGCAGTATTTT,CASSSRAHTDTQYF
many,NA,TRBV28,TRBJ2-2,TGTGCCAGCAGTCCATGGGACAAAAACACCGGGGAGCTGTTTTTT,CASSPWDKNTGELFF
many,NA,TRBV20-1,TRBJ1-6,TGCAGTGCTAGAGGGGGGGTGGGCAACTATAATTCACCCCTCCACTTT,CSARGGVGNYNSPLHF
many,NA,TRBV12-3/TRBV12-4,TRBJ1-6,TGTGCCAGCAGCATCCGGGATACTTTTTCACCCCTCCACTTT,CASSIRDTFSPLHF
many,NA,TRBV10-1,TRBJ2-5,TGCGCCAGCAGTGAGTCGGCGGGGCGCGGGACCCAGTACTTC,CASSESAGRGTQYF
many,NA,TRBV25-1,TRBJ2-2,TGTGCCAGCAGTGAATTGGAACAGGGTCTTTTCACCGGGGAGCTGTTTTTT,CASSELEQGLFTGELFF
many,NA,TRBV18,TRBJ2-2,TGTGCCAGCTCACCGACCGGGGAGCTGTTTTTT,CASSPTGELFF
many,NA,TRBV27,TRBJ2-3,TGTGCCAGCAGTTTAACGTCAGATACGCAGTATTTT,CASSLTSDTQYF
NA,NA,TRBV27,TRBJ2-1,TGTGCCAGCAGTCCCAAGAGCTCCTACAATGAGCAGTTCTTC,CASSPKSSYNEQFF
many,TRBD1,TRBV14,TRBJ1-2,TGTGCCAGCAGCCAGAACCGGGACAGGTGGACTAACTATGGCTACACCTTC,CASSQNRDRWTNYGYTF
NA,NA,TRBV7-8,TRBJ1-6,TGTGCCAGCAGCTTAGTACAGCATAATCCACCCCTCCACTTT,CASSLVQHNPPLHF
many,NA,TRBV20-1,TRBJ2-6,TGCAGTGCCAGGACCGAAAGATACTCTGGGGCCAACGTCCTGACTTTC,CSARTERYSGANVLTF
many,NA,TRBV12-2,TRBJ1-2,TGTGCAAGTCGCCTCCCCGGCGGGCGCGGTGGCTACACCTTC,CASRLPGGRGGYTF
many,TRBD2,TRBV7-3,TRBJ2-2,TGTGCCAGCAGCCCAACCCCAAGCGGGGGGTCACTCACTAACACCGGGGAGCTGTTTTTT,CASSPTPSGGSLTNTGELFF
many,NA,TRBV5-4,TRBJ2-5,TGTGCCAGCAGCTTCGGACGGTCGTCTGGGACCCAGTACTTC,CASSFGRSSGTQYF
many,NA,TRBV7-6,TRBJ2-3,TGTGCCAGCAGCTTAGCTATAGGCGGCGCAGATACGCAGTATTTT,CASSLAIGGADTQYF
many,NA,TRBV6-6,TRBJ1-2,TGTGCCAGCAGTTACTCGCCCCAGGAGCCCTATGGCTACACCTTC,CASSYSPQEPYGYTF
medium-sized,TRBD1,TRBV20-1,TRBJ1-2,TGCAGTGCTGGAACAAACAGGGGGCGGAATGGCTACACCTTC,CSAGTNRGRNGYTF
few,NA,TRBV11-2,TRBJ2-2,TGTGCCAGCAGCGGGGGGCGGACCGGGGAGCTGTTTTTT,CASSGGRTGELFF
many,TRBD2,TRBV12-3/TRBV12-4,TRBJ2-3,TGTGCCAGCACCGGGACTACCCGCACAGATACGCAGTATTTT,CASTGTTRTDTQYF
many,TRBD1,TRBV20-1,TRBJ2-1,TGCAGTGCTAGAGCCGAGGACAGGGAGACCAATGAGCAGTTCTTC,CSARAEDRETNEQFF
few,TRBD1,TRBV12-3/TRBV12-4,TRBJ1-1,TGTGCCAGCAGAAGTTGGGACAGGGGGCTCATGAACACTGAAGCTTTCTTT,CASRSWDRGLMNTEAFF
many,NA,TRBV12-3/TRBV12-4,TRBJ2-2,TGTGCCAGCACCCGAGGGGGGACCGGGGAGCTGTTTTTT,CASTRGGTGELFF
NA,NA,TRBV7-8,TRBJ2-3,TGTGCCAGCAGCTTATATCGGGGGACCGTCGATACGCAGTATTTT,CASSLYRGTVDTQYF
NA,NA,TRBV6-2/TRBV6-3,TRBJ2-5,TGTGCCAGCAGGCGACAATCTGGGGGCCGAGAGACCCAGTACTTC,CASRRQSGGRETQYF
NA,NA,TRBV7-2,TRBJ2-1,TGTGCCAGCAGCTCATTTTTTAGCTCCTACAATGAGCAGTTCTTC,CASSSFFSSYNEQFF
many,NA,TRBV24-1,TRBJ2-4,TGTGCCACCAGTAATGGGGGTGCGGCCAAAAACATTCAGTACTTC,CATSNGGAAKNIQYF
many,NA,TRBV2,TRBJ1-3,TGTGCCAGCAACGGATATACCACCGGAAACACCATATATTTT,CASNGYTTGNTIYF
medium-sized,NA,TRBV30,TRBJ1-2,TGTGCCTGGAGTGTATCCAGGGTTTATGGCTACACCTTC,CAWSVSRVYGYTF
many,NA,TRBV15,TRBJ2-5,TGTGCCACCAGCAATAGGGACGGCCAAGAGACCCAGTACTTC,CATSNRDGQETQYF
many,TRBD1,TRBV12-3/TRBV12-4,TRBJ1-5,TGTGCCAGCAGTTTTCAGGGACAGGGGCAGAATCAGCCCCAGCATTTT,CASSFQGQGQNQPQHF
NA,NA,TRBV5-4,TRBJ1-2,TGTGCCAGCAGCTTGGCCCGGCCAGTCGGTTATGGCTACACCTTC,CASSLARPVGYGYTF
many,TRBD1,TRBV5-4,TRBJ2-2,TGTGCCAGCAGCCCGGCCCTAGGACAGGAAAACACCGGGGAGCTGTTTTTT,CASSPALGQENTGELFF
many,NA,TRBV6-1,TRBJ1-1,TGTGCCAGCAATGGACAGTTGAACACTGAAGCTTTCTTT,CASNGQLNTEAFF